This T cell receptor (beta chain) originates from a study of blood T cell repertoires in COVID-19. About the study: Nucleic acid was either cDNA or gDNA, and it came from T cells, B-cell-depleted T cells, or PBMCs.

In assigning cohorts, the study relied on participant-reported clinical history. Recovered Cohort 3 donors showed two negative PCRs, clearance, or symptom resolution. As processed by the authors: Reference gene primer amplification gave estimated nucleated cell counts. The data were produced by immunoSEQ multiplex PCR, yet TCRdb's version contains in-frame clones alone and is incomplete. V and J calls and clone size are as listed in that table; D and trimming were resolved from the DNA. The sample lists about 160,000 clones, 80% occurring once. The receptor's source is a woman aged 55-70 years who had recovered from COVID-19. The source material was PBMCs or T cells enriched from blood (not recorded which).

CDR3 DNA: TGTGCCAGCAGTGGACAGGGGAGCGGTAGAGAGACCCAGTACTTC. It specifies CASSGQGSGRETQYF. The genes are TRBV2 and TRBJ2-5, with 8 positions matching TRBD1. Trimming cost V 4 bases and J 4 bases; bases outside gene matches: 8. Germline loops: CDR1 SNHLY, CDR2 FYNNEI. This CDR3 is built from 15 residues.